This TCR beta chain was recovered during a study of blood T cell repertoires in COVID-19 (dated by TCRdb to the early 2020s). Regarding the complete study: Samples covering the acute and convalescent phases of COVID-19 were provided by collaborators in the United States, Italy and Spain. Deeply sampled blood TCRbeta repertoires from subjects exposed to, actively infected with, or recovered from COVID-19 were included in the dataset. The repertoires were released in a freely available public database intended as a resource for research on the immune response to SARS-CoV-2. Sample metadata almost always included a de-identified subject ID, COVID-19 status, age in years and sex. The samples were drawn from two sources: the first 160 participants of the ongoing ImmuneRACE study, and over 950 subjects contributed by 6 global collaborators. Where available, HLA class I and class II types were obtained from metadata supplied by the sample provider rather than from assay-based typing. The prospective study material was composed of cDNA or gDNA derived from T cells, B-cell-depleted T cells, or PBMCs. What the authors observed across the whole study: The quantity of clinical and demographic metadata differed by source and by participant and was supplied without curation.

Collaborating institutions collected whole blood in K2EDTA tubes following their own protocols. Collaborator samples were shipped for TCRbeta analysis as frozen whole blood, isolated PBMCs, or DNA extracted from either sample type. The table lists this clone with a few counts. The antigen this receptor binds is unknown. It has no much larger one-base neighbor in the sample; base qualities were not kept. The immunoSEQ Assay, a bias-controlled multiplex PCR, was used to amplify TCRbeta CDR3 regions from genomic DNA. Regarding the original processing steps: The number of nucleated cells in each sample was estimated by amplification of reference gene primers within the assay. To quantify the absolute abundance of each unique TCRbeta CDR3 rearrangement, sequence reads were collapsed and filtered. For each sample, productive Simpson clonality was calculated by taking the square root of Simpson's diversity index across productive rearrangements. The table was pulled from immuneACCESS by TCRdb, which kept in-frame rearrangements only. Such tables lose some clones; where checked, under half of the loss comes from unresolved V genes, and the rest has no known cause. That table supplies the V and J calls and clone size; D and trimming were determined from the DNA. This sample holds more than 150,000 clones; 84% were observed only once. Jointly, the top ten make up 13% to 15% of the sample.

The sample consisted of peripheral blood. This TCR was recovered from a man between 18 and 35 years old with active or convalescent COVID-19.

The DNA reads TGTGCCAGCAGTCCATCCTGGGGACAGGGTTTGAGGGCGGATGTCAATGAGCAGTTCTTC. This encodes CASSPSWGQGLRADVNEQFF. The chain links TRBV28 with TRBJ2-1; 9 middle bases align to TRBD1. V has 5 bases trimmed and J has 6 bases trimmed; junction bases matching no gene number 23. The CDR3 spans 20 residues, from the cysteine through the phenylalanine. The DNA shown is the 60-base CDR3, in frame from base 1. CDR1 and CDR2 were assigned from the germline V gene as MDHEN and SYDVKM.